This is a list of T cell receptor beta chains from one sample in a study of blood T cell repertoires in COVID-19. Sequencing used immunoSEQ multiplex PCR; TCRdb keeps in-frame clones, though not all of them. Of under 300,000 clones listed, 70% to 90% are singletons. Sequenced: PBMCs or T cells enriched from blood (not recorded which). Source of these receptors: an older woman in a cohort exposed to, infected with or recovered from COVID-19 (not recorded which). The CDR3 runs from the conserved cysteine through the conserved F or W. Each record gives: D gene, clone size, V gene, J gene, CDR3 DNA, CDR3 protein. D genes are given only for firm matches. Only some rows state a clone size, as once, few, many or a class for expanded clones.

TRBD1	-	TRBV7-3	TRBJ1-2	TGTGCCAGCAGCTTTGGGACAGGTTTCTTC	CASSFGTGFF
-	-	TRBV4-1	TRBJ1-2	TGCGCCAGCAGCCAAGATGATGACAGTGGCTATGGCTACACCTTC	CASSQDDDSGYGYTF
TRBD1	-	TRBV7-9	TRBJ2-5	TGTGCCAGCAGCTTAGGGACAGGGGAGGTGGAGACCCAGTACTTC	CASSLGTGEVETQYF
-	-	TRBV11-2	TRBJ1-1	TGTGCCAGCAGCTTAGAGGGGGCTAAGGTGAACACTGAAGCTTTCTTT	CASSLEGAKVNTEAFF
TRBD1	-	TRBV19	TRBJ2-7	TGTGCCAGCTCCAATTCCGGGACAGCATACGAGCAGTACTTC	CASSNSGTAYEQYF
TRBD2	-	TRBV12-5	TRBJ2-1	TGTGCTAGTGCAGGGACTAGCGGGATGGATGAGCAGTTCTTC	CASAGTSGMDEQFF
TRBD1	once	TRBV6-6	TRBJ2-3	TGTGCCAGCAGTTGGACAGGGCCCACAGATACGCAGTATTTT	CASSWTGPTDTQYF
-	-	TRBV23-1	TRBJ2-1	TGCGCCAGCAGTCAATCCGGTGAAAGCTCCTACAATGAGCAGTTCTTC	CASSQSGESSYNEQFF
TRBD1	-	TRBV27	TRBJ2-7	TGTGCCAGCAGTCCCACAGGGGCCCCCTACGAGCAGTACTTC	CASSPTGAPYEQYF
TRBD2	-	TRBV11-3	TRBJ2-1	TGTGCCAGCAGCACTTACGGACTAGCCTATGAGCAGTTCTTC	CASSTYGLAYEQFF
TRBD1	once	TRBV11-2	TRBJ2-1	TGTGCCAGCAGCTTAAGACAGGGGGAGACGAGCTCCTACAATGAGCAGTTCTTC	CASSLRQGETSSYNEQFF
TRBD2	-	TRBV7-9	TRBJ2-7	TGTGCCAGCAGCTTAGGGACTAGCGTAACCTACGAGCAGTACTTC	CASSLGTSVTYEQYF
-	-	TRBV21-1	TRBJ2-3	TGTGCCAGCAGCGGCCGGCCGGTAGGGGGGGCAGATACGCAGTATTTT	CASSGRPVGGADTQYF
-	-	TRBV30	TRBJ1-5	TGTGCCTGGAGTGTAGGGGGTGGGAGACGGGGCAATCAGCCCCAGCATTTT	CAWSVGGGRRGNQPQHF
-	-	TRBV7-8	TRBJ2-7	TGTGCCAGCAGCCCGTCTTTTGGGACACTCAGTTACGAGCAGTACTTC	CASSPSFGTLSYEQYF
-	-	TRBV3-1/TRBV3-2	TRBJ1-2	TGTGCCAGCAGCCAGGGGGGGGCTGGCTACACCTTC	CASSQGGAGYTF
TRBD1	-	TRBV24-1	TRBJ2-2	TGTGCCACCAGGGGACAGGGATACACCGGGGAGCTGTTTTTT	CATRGQGYTGELFF
TRBD1	-	TRBV6-2/TRBV6-3	TRBJ2-7	TGTGCCAGCAGTTACCCCCGGGACAGGGACGAGCAGTACTTC	CASSYPRDRDEQYF
TRBD1	-	TRBV30	TRBJ1-6	TGTGCCTGGACGGGACAGGCGCTCAATTCACCCCTCCACTTT	CAWTGQALNSPLHF
-	-	TRBV6-6	TRBJ1-5	TGTGCCAGCAGTCCCGCCTCGACAGGAACGTATAGCAATCAGCCCCAGCATTTT	CASSPASTGTYSNQPQHF
TRBD2	-	TRBV7-9	TRBJ2-1	TGTGCCAGCAGCGACCGACTAGCGGGAGGGAACAATGAGCAGTTCTTC	CASSDRLAGGNNEQFF
-	-	TRBV5-6	TRBJ1-1	TGTGCCAGCAGCCCGGACAGTCGAAGGGAAGCTTTCTTT	CASSPDSRREAFF
-	-	TRBV11-2	TRBJ2-7	TGTGCCAGCAGCCCTCTCGGGACATCCCCCTACGAGCAGTACTTC	CASSPLGTSPYEQYF
-	-	TRBV5-6	TRBJ1-6	TGTGCCAGCAGCTCGATCGAGGCGGCGTTCAGTTCACCCCTCCACTTT	CASSSIEAAFSSPLHF
TRBD1	-	TRBV7-9	TRBJ1-4	TGTGCCAGCAGCTTAGCGGCAGGGGGTAATGAAAAACTGTTTTTT	CASSLAAGGNEKLFF
-	-	TRBV15	TRBJ2-5	TGTGCCACCAGCAGAGATCCCTCTACCTGGGAGACCCAGTACTTC	CATSRDPSTWETQYF
TRBD1	-	TRBV7-9	TRBJ2-5	TGTGCCAGCAGCGAACAGGGGTGGCAAGAGACCCAGTACTTC	CASSEQGWQETQYF
-	-	TRBV5-1	TRBJ2-7	TGCGCCAGCAGCTGGGGGGGGCTCTCCTACGAGCAGTACTTC	CASSWGGLSYEQYF
-	-	TRBV5-1	TRBJ1-6	TGCGCCAGCAGCTTACAGGGTCAAGATTCACCCCTCCACTTT	CASSLQGQDSPLHF
TRBD1	once	TRBV7-9	TRBJ1-1	TGTGCCAGCAATCCGGGACAGGGGTTGAACACTGAAGCTTTCTTT	CASNPGQGLNTEAFF
TRBD1	-	TRBV19	TRBJ1-5	TGTGCCAGTAGTCCACAGGGGGCCCAGCCCCAGCATTTT	CASSPQGAQPQHF
TRBD1	-	TRBV5-1	TRBJ2-7	TGCGCCAGCAGCTTGTTAGGACAGGGTCTGAACGAGCAGTACTTC	CASSLLGQGLNEQYF
TRBD1	-	TRBV6-2/TRBV6-3	TRBJ1-1	TGTGCCAGCAGTTACCCGGTCGACAGGGGTAGGGCTGAAGCTTTCTTT	CASSYPVDRGRAEAFF
TRBD2	-	TRBV7-9	TRBJ2-1	TGTGCCAGCAGCCCTGGGACTAGCGGATATTACAATGAGCAGTTCTTC	CASSPGTSGYYNEQFF
-	-	TRBV27	TRBJ2-3	TGTGCCAGCAGGAAAGCGTCCCCAGATACGCAGTATTTT	CASRKASPDTQYF
TRBD1	-	TRBV6-5	TRBJ2-5	TGTGCCAGCAGTACCTCCCTGGACAGGATGCAGACCCAGTACTTC	CASSTSLDRMQTQYF
TRBD2	once	TRBV7-2	TRBJ2-5	TGTGCCAGCAGCTCCGGGACTAGCGGGAGGGGGGAGACCCAGTACTTC	CASSSGTSGRGETQYF
-	-	TRBV4-1	TRBJ1-2	TGCGCCAGCAGCCAACCACCGACAGAAAACTATGGCTACACCTTC	CASSQPPTENYGYTF
TRBD1	-	TRBV24-1	TRBJ2-7	TGTGCCACCAGTGCCCCTGACCCGGGACAGAGCTCCTACGAGCAGTACTTC	CATSAPDPGQSSYEQYF
-	-	TRBV18	TRBJ2-7	TGTGCCAGCTCACCGCCGGGATGGGACTACGAGCAGTACTTC	CASSPPGWDYEQYF
-	-	TRBV14	TRBJ1-2	TGTGCCAGCAGCCAAACCAGAAACTATGGCTACACCTTC	CASSQTRNYGYTF
TRBD1	-	TRBV27	TRBJ2-2	TGTGCCAGCCGGGACAGGGGGCTGAACACCGGGGAGCTGTTTTTT	CASRDRGLNTGELFF
TRBD1	-	TRBV5-6	TRBJ2-5	TGTGCCAGCAGCTTAGGACAGGGTGCGGAGACCCAGTACTTC	CASSLGQGAETQYF
-	once	TRBV7-2	TRBJ2-4	TGTGCCAGCACCTTCGGACACTTAATAGCCAAAAACATTCAGTACTTC	CASTFGHLIAKNIQYF
-	-	TRBV28	TRBJ1-2	TGTGCCAGCAGATCCGCAGGGGTTCCGGTGATTGCCACCTTC	CASRSAGVPVIATF
-	-	TRBV7-9	TRBJ2-1	TGTGCCAGCAGCCCCCCGCCAGGGAATGAGCAGTTCTTC	CASSPPPGNEQFF
TRBD2	once	TRBV7-3	TRBJ2-5	TGTGCCAGCAGCTCCGGACTAGCGGGAGCCCTCCAGTACTTC	CASSSGLAGALQYF
TRBD1	-	TRBV7-9	TRBJ1-2	TGTGCCAGCAGACGACAGGGGGCGCAAGCTAACTATGGCTACACCTTC	CASRRQGAQANYGYTF
-	-	TRBV13	TRBJ2-2	TGTGCCAGCAGCGTGGGACTCCCTAGGTTGCAGGGGGAGCTGTTTTTT	CASSVGLPRLQGELFF
-	-	TRBV7-3	TRBJ1-2	TGTGCCAGCAGCTTAACTCCCTCGACAGCTAACTATGGCTACACCTTC	CASSLTPSTANYGYTF
-	-	TRBV5-1	TRBJ2-5	TGCGCCAGCAGCTTGGAAGGGGGGACCCAGTACTTC	CASSLEGGTQYF
TRBD1	-	TRBV28	TRBJ2-3	TGTGCCAGCAGTTTACTTCAGGGGGCACAAGATACGCAGTATTTT	CASSLLQGAQDTQYF
TRBD1	-	TRBV25-1	TRBJ2-4	TGTGCCAGCAGTGGGGTGACAGGGGCGGAGAAAAACATTCAGTACTTC	CASSGVTGAEKNIQYF